This T cell receptor beta chain stems from a study of T cells in Graves' hyperthyroidism and ophthalmopathy. The CDR3 regions of TCR beta were amplified from RNA transcripts. The HTBI primer set drove a first-round RT-PCR of the TCR CDR3. TCRdb redid the calling of the multiplex PCR reads with MiXCR, one entry per CDR3 protein. The repertoire includes fewer than 900,000 distinct CDR3 sequences, 15% to 20% of them detected once, and roughly a sixth sits in the top ten. These patients, aged 18 to 65, had recently diagnosed hyperthyroidism lasting under 2 months. V shed 0 bases, J shed 0 bases, and the junction held 5 bases outside the gene matches. Looked up from germline, CDR1 is MNHNY and CDR2 is SVGAGI (reference sequence). This CDR3 is 18 amino acids long. This clonotype was seen ten or more times.

This clonotype originated in a woman aged 50 to 60 with Graves' hyperthyroidism that later progressed to Graves' ophthalmopathy. Input material: blood. The rearrangement links TRBV6-6 to TRBJ2-5; TRBD2 agrees at 12 bases. The CDR3 bases are TGTGCCAGCAGTTACTCCTTCAGACTAGCGGGGGACCAAGAGACCCAGTACTTC. Residues: CASSYSFRLAGDQETQYF.